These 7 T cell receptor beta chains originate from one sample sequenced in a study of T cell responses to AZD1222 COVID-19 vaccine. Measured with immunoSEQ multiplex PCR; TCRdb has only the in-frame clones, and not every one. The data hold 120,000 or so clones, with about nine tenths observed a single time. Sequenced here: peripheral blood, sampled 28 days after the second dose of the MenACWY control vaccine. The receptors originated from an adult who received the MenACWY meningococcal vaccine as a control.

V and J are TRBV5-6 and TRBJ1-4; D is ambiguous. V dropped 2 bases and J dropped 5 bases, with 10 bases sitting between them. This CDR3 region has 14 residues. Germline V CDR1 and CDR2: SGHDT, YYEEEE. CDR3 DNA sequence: TGTGCCAGCAGCTTCCTTCGGAGAAATGAAAAACTGTTTTTT. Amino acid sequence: CASSFLRRNEKLFF.

The chain's CDR3 is CASSFAGTNTEAFF. The CDR3 DNA sequence: TGTGCCAGTAGTTTTGCAGGGACGAACACTGAAGCTTTCTTT. This chain uses TRBV19 with TRBJ1-1; D possibly corresponds to TRBD1 (5 bases). V dropped 5 bases and J dropped 1 base, with 11 bases sitting between them. The CDR3 consists of 14 residues. The germline gives CDR1 LNHDA, CDR2 SQIVND (reference sequence).

The CDR3 DNA sequence: TGTGCCAGTAGTGCGCGACAGGGGTATAGAGGGGCGCTACAGCCCCAGCATTTT. Residues: CASSARQGYRGALQPQHF. The chain carries TRBV19 and TRBJ1-5; 8 nucleotides match TRBD1. This CDR3 region has 18 residues. CDR1 LNHDA and CDR2 SQIVND come from the germline V gene (reference sequence). Trimming took 5 bases from V and 7 from J; bases not matched to a gene: 19. The complete variable domain, with remaining parts taken from reference TRBV19 and TRBJ1-5, reads DGGITQSPKYLFRKEGQNVTLSCEQNLNHDAMYWYRQDPGQGLRLIYYSQIVNDFQKGDIAEGYSVSREKKESFPLTVTSAQKNPTAFYLCASSARQGYRGALQPQHFGDGTRLSIL.

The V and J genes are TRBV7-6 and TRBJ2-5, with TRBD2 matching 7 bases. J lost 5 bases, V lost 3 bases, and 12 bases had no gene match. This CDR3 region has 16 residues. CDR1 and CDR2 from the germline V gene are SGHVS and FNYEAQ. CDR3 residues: CASSFEAGPFGETQYF. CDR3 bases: TGTGCCAGCAGCTTCGAAGCGGGGCCCTTCGGGGAGACCCAGTACTTC.

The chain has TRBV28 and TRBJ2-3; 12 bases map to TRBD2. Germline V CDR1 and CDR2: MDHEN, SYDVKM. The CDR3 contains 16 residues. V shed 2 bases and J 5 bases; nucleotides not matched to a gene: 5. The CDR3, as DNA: TGTGCCAGCAGTTTAACTGGACTAGCGGGGTTAGATACGCAGTATTTT. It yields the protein CASSLTGLAGLDTQYF.

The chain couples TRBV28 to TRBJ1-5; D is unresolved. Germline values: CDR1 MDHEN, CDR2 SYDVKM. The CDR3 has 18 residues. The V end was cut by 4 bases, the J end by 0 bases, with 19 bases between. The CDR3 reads CASSSSRKGARSNQPQHF. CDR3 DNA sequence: TGTGCCAGCAGTTCCTCCCGTAAGGGAGCCCGTAGCAATCAGCCCCAGCATTTT.

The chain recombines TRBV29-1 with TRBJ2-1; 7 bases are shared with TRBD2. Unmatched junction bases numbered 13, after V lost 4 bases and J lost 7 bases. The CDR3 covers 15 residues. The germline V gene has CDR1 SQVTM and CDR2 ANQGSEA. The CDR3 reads CSVAGRGGRRNEQFF. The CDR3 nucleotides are TGCAGCGTTGCAGGCCGGGGCGGGAGACGGAATGAGCAGTTCTTC.